A single sample is the source of the 25 T cell receptor beta chains below, sequenced in a study of T cell changes during pregnancy in multiple sclerosis. Produced via immunoSEQ multiplex PCR; TCRdb's table is partial and in-frame only. Altogether about 69,000 clones are present, roughly 92% being singletons, with the ten largest covering under 2%. Sequenced here: peripheral blood, sampled in the third trimester of pregnancy. The receptors come from a female donor in good health, enrolled as a control in a pregnancy study.

The V and J genes are TRBV7-3 and TRBJ2-1; 10 bases agree with TRBD1. This CDR3 comprises 16 residues. The germline gives CDR1 SGHTA, CDR2 FQGTGA. Trimming cost V 4 bases and J 2 bases; bases outside gene matches: 5. The CDR3 DNA is TGTGCCAGCAGCTCAGGGGGACAGGGGACCTACAATGAGCAGTTCTTC. Its translation: CASSSGGQGTYNEQFF.

The chain has TRBV7-9 and TRBJ1-2, with TRBD1 identical over 7 bases. Germline values: CDR1 SEHNR, CDR2 FQNEAQ (reference sequence). V trimming: 4 bases; J trimming: 8 bases; junction bases outside the gene matches: 4. The length of the CDR3 is 12 residues. CDR3 sequence: CASSWDSAGYTF. CDR3 nucleotides: TGTGCCAGCAGCTGGGACAGCGCGGGCTACACCTTC.

The rearrangement links TRBV4-3 to TRBJ2-5, with 10 bases aligning to TRBD1. Trimming cost V 3 bases and J 1 base; bases outside gene matches: 2. The CDR3 totals 15 residues. CDR1 and CDR2 (germline): LGHNA, YSLEER. The DNA of the CDR3 is TGCGCCAGCAGCCAGGACAGGGGGTCCCAAGAGACCCAGTACTTC. Protein: CASSQDRGSQETQYF.

The chain is built from TRBV5-1 and TRBJ2-2, with D perhaps matching TRBD2 (8 bases). CDR3 length equals 18 residues. Germline CDR1 SGHRS, CDR2 YFSETQ. V was shortened by 1 base and J by 1 base, with 17 bases between the two germline ends. CDR3 nucleotide sequence: TGCGCCAGCAGCTTGACCATTAGCGGGACAGTGAACACCGGGGAGCTGTTTTTT. Its protein is CASSLTISGTVNTGELFF.

The chain carries TRBV7-8 and TRBJ1-2; no reliable D call. V was cut by 3 bases and J by 4 bases, with 6 bases left in between. The CDR3 totals 12 residues. CDR1 SGHVS and CDR2 FQNEAQ come from the germline V gene. CDR3 sequence reads: CASSFDIYGYTF. As DNA, the CDR3 is TGTGCCAGCAGCTTTGACATCTATGGCTACACCTTC.

The V and J genes are TRBV7-8 and TRBJ2-5; perhaps TRBD2 as D (5 bases). V gave up 3 bases and J gave up 2 bases, with 10 bases separating them. Germline CDR1 and CDR2: SGHVS and FQNEAQ. This CDR3 spans 14 amino acids. This CDR3 is CASSFSRGQETQYF. The CDR3 DNA follows: TGTGCCAGCAGCTTCAGTCGGGGTCAAGAGACCCAGTACTTC.

The V call is TRBV5-6, the J call TRBJ2-7; perhaps TRBD2 as D (5 bases). Germline lookup yields CDR1 SGHDT and CDR2 YYEEEE. The CDR3 has 14 amino acids. Trimming cost V 0 bases and J 1 base, with 8 bases left between them. CDR3: CASSLVGESYEQYF. The CDR3 DNA reads as TGTGCCAGCAGCTTGGTCGGGGAATCCTACGAGCAGTACTTC.

A single count supports this clone. CDR3 protein: CATSTPSGNGELFF. In DNA, the CDR3 is TGTGCCACCAGCACCCCTAGCGGGAACGGGGAGCTGTTTTTT. The chain has TRBV15 and TRBJ2-2; 9 bases align to TRBD2. The CDR3 has 14 amino acids. The germline gives CDR1 LNHNV, CDR2 YYDKDF (reference sequence). Trimming at V came to 4 bases and at J to 7 bases, leaving 4 bases not matched to a gene. The full variable domain, its missing parts supplied by reference TRBV15 and TRBJ2-2, is DAMVIQNPRYQVTQFGKPVTLSCSQTLNHNVMYWYQQKSSQAPKLLFHYYDKDFNNEADTPDNFQSRRPNTSFCFLDIRSPGLGDTAMYLCATSTPSGNGELFFGEGSRLTVL.

The CDR3 protein is CASSLVGTTGANVLTF. The CDR3 DNA reads TGCGCCAGCAGCTTGGTTGGGACAACTGGGGCCAACGTCCTGACTTTC. This chain connects TRBV5-1 to TRBJ2-6; TRBD1 is a possible D gene (6 bases). The germline V gene encodes CDR1 SGHRS and CDR2 YFSETQ. V lost 0 bases and J 2 bases, leaving 9 bases between the germline ends. CDR3 length: 16 residues.

The chain links TRBV4-1 to TRBJ1-3, with D perhaps matching TRBD1 (6 bases). CDR1 is MGHRA and CDR2 is YSYEKL in the germline V gene. With 0 bases removed from V and 3 bases from J, the gap between germline ends came to 12 bases. The CDR3 is 16 residues long. CDR3 sequence (DNA): TGCGCCAGCAGCCAAGATCCCGGACAGTATGGAAACACCATATATTTT. Protein: CASSQDPGQYGNTIYF.

The chain employs TRBV4-1 and TRBJ2-2; the match to TRBD2 covers 7 bases. CDR1 and CDR2 from the germline V gene are MGHRA and YSYEKL. Trimming at V came to 7 bases and at J to 5 bases, leaving 25 bases not matched to a gene. There are 20 residues in the CDR3. The CDR3 DNA follows: TGCGCCAGCACACCCACAGCCACGCGGGGAGGGAGTATGGGGACCGGGGAGCTGTTTTTT. Its translation is CASTPTATRGGSMGTGELFF.

The V gene is TRBV10-3, the J gene TRBJ1-2, with 11 bases lining up with TRBD1. Germline V gene lookup returns CDR1 ENHRY and CDR2 SYGVKD. The CDR3 spans 15 residues. Unmatched junction bases numbered 7, after V lost 4 bases and J lost 6 bases. CDR3 bases: TGTGCCATCAGTGTACTGGACAGGGGGCAGGATGGCTACACCTTC. Translated: CAISVLDRGQDGYTF.

The V and J genes are TRBV19 and TRBJ1-1; no clear D gene. Germline V gives CDR1 LNHDA, CDR2 SQIVND (reference sequence). V gave up 7 bases and J gave up 6 bases, with 9 bases separating them. The CDR3 has 11 amino acids. The CDR3 here is CASKIAAEAFF. The CDR3 coding sequence is TGTGCCAGTAAAATTGCAGCTGAAGCTTTCTTT.

This clone was observed once. The V gene is TRBV11-2, the J gene TRBJ1-1, with 9 bases matching TRBD1. This CDR3 region has 15 residues. The ends lost 3 bases at V and 0 bases at J; junction bases unmatched: 2. Looked up from germline, CDR1 is SGHAT and CDR2 is FQNNGV. The CDR3 sequence is CASSLGTGMNTEAFF. The CDR3 nucleotides read TGTGCCAGCAGCTTGGGGACAGGGATGAACACTGAAGCTTTCTTT.

This sequence joins TRBV6-5 and TRBJ2-7; TRBD2 aligns across 8 bases. V was pared by 0 bases and J by 0 bases, with 4 bases of the junction left unmatched. Germline-derived CDR1 and CDR2 are MNHEY and SVGAGI. The CDR3 covers 16 residues. CDR3 sequence reads: CASSYSTSVSSYEQYF. The CDR3 nucleotides read TGTGCCAGCAGTTACTCGACTAGCGTAAGCTCCTACGAGCAGTACTTC.

The chain is built from TRBV30 and TRBJ2-4; D call uncertain. Trimming left V 0 bases short and J 5 bases short, with 5 bases between. Germline CDR1 GTSNPN, CDR2 SVGIG (reference sequence). The CDR3 spans 12 residues. CDR3 sequence: CAWSVTENIQYF. The CDR3 DNA reads TGTGCCTGGAGTGTAACAGAAAACATTCAGTACTTC.

The chain recombines TRBV5-5 with TRBJ1-4, with 7 bases fitting TRBD1. The V gene end was trimmed by 4 bases and the J gene end by 4 bases; junction bases not matched to a gene: 13. The germline V gene has CDR1 SGHKS and CDR2 YYEKEE (reference sequence). The CDR3 has 17 amino acids. CDR3 sequence: CASSARPIGTVNEKLFF. The CDR3 DNA is TGTGCCAGCAGCGCTAGACCGATAGGGACAGTTAATGAAAAACTGTTTTTT.

The V call is TRBV19, the J call TRBJ2-7, with D hard to call. V shed 3 bases and J shed 5 bases, with 11 bases lying between them. CDR1 and CDR2 from the germline V gene are LNHDA and SQIVND (reference sequence). The CDR3 totals 13 residues. In nucleotides, the CDR3 is TGTGCCAGTAGTATCGGAGTAACGAACGAGCAGTACTTC. Translating it yields CASSIGVTNEQYF. Drawing the rest from reference TRBV19 and TRBJ2-7, the complete variable domain is DGGITQSPKYLFRKEGQNVTLSCEQNLNHDAMYWYRQDPGQGLRLIYYSQIVNDFQKGDIAEGYSVSREKKESFPLTVTSAQKNPTAFYLCASSIGVTNEQYFGPGTRLTVT.

This clone has a count of ten or more. The rearrangement uses TRBV19 and TRBJ1-6; D unclear. This CDR3 is 13 amino acids long. CDR1 and CDR2 from the germline V gene are LNHDA and SQIVND (reference sequence). V lost 9 bases to trimming and J lost 9 bases, with 15 bases between them. The CDR3 region has the DNA TGTGCCAGCCGGGAGAATCCGCTTTCACCCCTCCACTTT. Its protein is CASRENPLSPLHF.

V is TRBV4-3 and J is TRBJ2-7; D gene uncertain. Germline assignment: CDR1 LGHNA and CDR2 YSLEER. The CDR3 has 15 residues. V was clipped by 0 bases and J by 5 bases, with 14 bases between them. The CDR3 reads CASSQDSSGRDEQYF. The CDR3 nucleotides read TGCGCCAGCAGCCAAGACTCGTCCGGCCGGGACGAGCAGTACTTC.

The chain links TRBV6-5 to TRBJ1-5; 8 nucleotides line up with TRBD1. The CDR3 contains 15 residues. CDR1 is MNHEY, CDR2 SVGAGI, per germline. With 6 bases clipped from V and 6 bases from J, the junction kept 10 bases outside the gene matches. CDR3 coding DNA: TGTGCCAGCAGGCCAACCGGGACAGGTGGTCAGCCCCAGCATTTT. This encodes CASRPTGTGGQPQHF.

This clone has just a few counts. V and J are TRBV11-2 and TRBJ2-1, with 10 bases that match TRBD2. V trimming: 3 bases; J trimming: 5 bases; junction bases outside the gene matches: 10. Germline V gene data show CDR1 as SGHAT and CDR2 as FQNNGV. The CDR3 has 17 amino acids. In DNA form, the CDR3 reads TGTGCCAGCAGCTTTGGTCCGGGACTAGCGCAGAACAATGAGCAGTTCTTC. It yields the protein CASSFGPGLAQNNEQFF.

The rearrangement uses TRBV6-4 and TRBJ2-2, with D maybe TRBD1 (5 bases). CDR3 length: 13 residues. V gave up 3 bases and J gave up 3 bases, with 5 bases separating them. Per germline, CDR1 MRHNA and CDR2 SNTAGT. CDR3 sequence reads: CASSEGDTGELFF. The CDR3 DNA reads as TGTGCCAGCAGTGAAGGGGACACCGGGGAGCTGTTTTTT.

The J gene is TRBJ2-1, the V gene TRBV19; 10 bases are a match to TRBD1. Germline values: CDR1 LNHDA, CDR2 SQIVND (reference sequence). CDR3 length: 17 amino acids. The junction had 8 bases not matched to a gene; V was cut back by 6 bases and J by 0 bases. The DNA for the CDR3 is TGTGCCAGTAGACGACAGGGGGCCAGGAGCTCCTACAATGAGCAGTTCTTC. Translated: CASRRQGARSSYNEQFF.

This chain links TRBV5-1 with TRBJ2-7; 7 positions match TRBD2. Per germline, CDR1 SGHRS and CDR2 YFSETQ. The CDR3 totals 16 residues. The V segment lost 4 bases and the J segment 3 bases; nucleotides outside the gene matches: 13. The CDR3 is CASSLVSGGDYYEQYF. For the CDR3, the DNA is TGCGCCAGCAGCCTGGTCTCGGGGGGTGATTACTACGAGCAGTACTTC.